A single sample is the source of the 26 T cell receptor beta chains below, sequenced in a study of early T cells in non-severe SARS-CoV-2 infection. TCRdb itself ran the 5' RACE reads through MiXCR, one entry per CDR3 protein. The sample holds 90,000 to 120,000 distinct CDR3 sequences, 11% seen once. The specimen sequenced was whole blood. These receptors were collected from an adult who was a healthcare worker with PCR-confirmed SARS-CoV-2 infection or an uninfected control (not recorded which).

This clonotype was observed a few times. The V call is TRBV7-9, the J call TRBJ1-6, with a tentative D call TRBD1 (6 bases). Germline CDR1 and CDR2: SEHNR and FQNEAQ (reference sequence). The CDR3 is 14 residues long. Trimming left V 0 bases short and J 14 bases short, with 14 bases between. The CDR3 here is CASSLAGGNSALHF. The CDR3 DNA sequence: TGTGCCAGCAGCTTAGCAGGGGGAAACTCAGCCCTCCACTTT.

This clonotype has a count of ten or more. The CDR3 bases are TGCGCCAGCAGCCAGGAGGGACAGATGGGGAGAGGCCCCCAGCATTTT. Translated: CASSQEGQMGRGPQHF. The J gene is TRBJ1-5, the V gene TRBV4-1; TRBD1 aligns across 7 bases. The V and J ends lost 3 bases and 10 bases, in that order; junction bases with no gene match: 15. The CDR3 loop spans 16 amino acids. Germline V gives CDR1 MGHRA, CDR2 YSYEKL.

This clonotype was recorded at least ten times. The chain uses TRBV9 and TRBJ2-7; TRBD2 agrees at 7 bases. Losses at the gene ends were 2 bases for V and 2 bases for J; bases not matched to a gene: 4. From germline, CDR1 is SGDLS and CDR2 YYNGEE. The CDR3 totals 14 residues. CDR3 DNA: TGTGCCAGCAGCGTCGAAGCGGGACCCTACGAGCAGTACTTC. This encodes CASSVEAGPYEQYF.

This clonotype came up many times. The chain employs TRBV7-2 and TRBJ2-1; D remains unclear. The V gene lost 5 bases and the J gene lost 0 bases, with 8 bases spanning the gap. Germline V gene lookup returns CDR1 SGHTA and CDR2 FQGNSA. This CDR3 is built from 14 residues. DNA of the CDR3: TGTGCCAGCAGCCACCCGAGCTCCTACAATGAGCAGTTCTTC. Amino acid sequence: CASSHPSSYNEQFF.

There are many counts of this clonotype. The J gene is TRBJ1-6, the V gene TRBV12-3 or TRBV12-4; the D gene is possibly TRBD1 (5 bases). The CDR3 is 15 residues long. The ends were cut back, 5 bases at V and 7 bases at J, with 15 bases in the middle. The CDR3 coding sequence is TGTGCCAGCAGTCCCGGGACGAAGCCGAATTCACCCCTCCACTTT. This encodes CASSPGTKPNSPLHF.

This clonotype was observed a few times. The chain carries TRBV6-6 and TRBJ2-1; TRBD2 matches 10 bases. Germline CDR1 reads MNHNY; CDR2 reads SVGAGI (reference sequence). J gave up 7 bases and V 2 bases, and 11 bases lay outside the gene matches. This CDR3 spans 17 amino acids. The CDR3 coding sequence is TGTGCCAGCAGTTACACAGGGCCTAGCGGGAGTAAAAATGAGCAGTTCTTC. Protein product: CASSYTGPSGSKNEQFF.

This clonotype was counted ten times or more. This chain joins TRBV6-2 or TRBV6-3 and TRBJ2-3; 7 nucleotides line up with TRBD1. The V gene end was trimmed by 7 bases and the J gene end by 0 bases; junction bases not matched to a gene: 7. This CDR3 spans 15 amino acids. From germline, CDR1 is MNHEY and CDR2 SVGEGT. The CDR3 nucleotides are TGTGCCAGCAAGGGGGCAGAGCTCAGCACAGATACGCAGTATTTT. The encoded protein is CASKGAELSTDTQYF.

This chain uses TRBV7-9 with TRBJ2-4, with a tentative D call TRBD2 (5 bases). This CDR3 is 16 amino acids long. The V gene's germline CDR1 is SEHNR and CDR2 FQNEAQ (reference sequence). V shed 4 bases and J shed 0 bases, with 13 bases lying between them. CDR3: CASSWGLGVAKNIQYF. In DNA, the CDR3 is TGTGCCAGCAGCTGGGGTCTCGGGGTAGCCAAAAACATTCAGTACTTC. The whole variable domain, filled in from reference TRBV7-9 and TRBJ2-4, reads DTGVSQNPRHKITKRGQNVTFRCDPISEHNRLYWYRQTLGQGPEFLTYFQNEAQLEKSRLLSDRFSAERPKGSFSTLEIQRTEQGDSAMYLCASSWGLGVAKNIQYFGAGTRLSVL.

This clonotype occurred once. This CDR3 is missing its conserved last phenylalanine or tryptophan, likely due to a read error. The DNA is left out, because the CDR3 cannot be placed on it with certainty; the CDR3 is given as TCRdb lists it. This chain joins TRBV21-1 and TRBJ2-3. TRBV21-1 corresponds to a pseudogene. The CDR3 has 12 residues if both end residues are counted. This chain's CDR3 is CASSLRTFTQYL.

This clonotype occurred a few times. The chain joins TRBV30 to TRBJ1-1; D unresolved. The CDR3 loop spans 11 amino acids. Trimming shortened V by 2 bases and J by 5 bases, and 6 bases separated the two germline ends. CDR1 is GTSNPN and CDR2 is SVGIG in the germline V gene (reference sequence). The CDR3 region is CAWSPRTEAFF. The CDR3 nucleotides read TGTGCCTGGAGTCCTAGGACTGAAGCTTTCTTT.

The CDR3 here is CSAKANTDTQYF. CDR3 in DNA: TGCAGTGCTAAGGCAAACACAGATACGCAGTATTTT. V is TRBV20-1 and J is TRBJ2-3; D is ambiguous. The germline V gene encodes CDR1 DFQATT and CDR2 SNEGSKA (reference sequence). V was trimmed by 4 bases and J by 2 bases, leaving 7 bases between them. The CDR3 sequence is 12 residues long.

The V and J genes are TRBV6-5 and TRBJ2-5, with D possibly matching TRBD2 (6 bases). The CDR3 totals 13 residues. Trimming removed 8 bases from V and 3 bases from J, with 13 bases in between. The germline CDR1 and CDR2 sequences are MNHEY and SVGAGI. CDR3 DNA: TGTGCCAGCGCGGGACCTCCGGAAGAGACCCAGTACTTC. This sequence encodes CASAGPPEETQYF.

This clonotype came up a few times. The chain joins TRBV2 to TRBJ2-3, with D uncertain. Trimming pared 5 bases from V and 2 bases from J, leaving 5 bases between. The length of the CDR3 is 12 residues. Germline V gene lookup returns CDR1 SNHLY and CDR2 FYNNEI. This chain's CDR3 is CASSIDTDTQYF. CDR3 coding DNA: TGTGCCAGCAGTATCGACACAGATACGCAGTATTTT. The full variable domain, rest sourced from reference TRBV2 and TRBJ2-3, is EPEVTQTPSHQVTQMGQEVILRCVPISNHLYFYWYRQILGQKVEFLVSFYNNEISEKSEIFDDQFSVERPDGSNFTLKIRSTKLEDSAMYFCASSIDTDTQYFGPGTRLTVL.

The CDR3 DNA reads as TGCAGCGTTGCAGATAGCAATCAGCCCCAGCATTTT. Encoded protein: CSVADSNQPQHF. J is TRBJ1-5 and V is TRBV29-1; D remains ambiguous. The germline V gene has CDR1 SQVTM and CDR2 ANQGSEA. The CDR3 totals 12 residues. With 4 bases removed from V and 0 bases from J, the gap between germline ends came to 4 bases.

The chain joins TRBV7-9 to TRBJ2-5, with TRBD2 identical over 12 bases. CDR1 is SEHNR, CDR2 FQNEAQ, per germline (reference sequence). Losses at the gene ends were 5 bases for V and 3 bases for J; bases not matched to a gene: 13. This CDR3 region has 18 residues. The CDR3 DNA reads as TGTGCCAGCAGCCATCCACTGCTACGACTAGCGGGGGAAGAGACCCAGTACTTC. This sequence encodes CASSHPLLRLAGEETQYF.

The rearrangement joins TRBV29-1 to TRBJ2-5, with 8 positions matching TRBD2. Looked up from germline, CDR1 is SQVTM and CDR2 is ANQGSEA. This CDR3 is built from 14 residues. J was trimmed by 4 bases and V by 3 bases; bases with no gene match: 7. CDR3 loop: CSVEREAGGETQYF. The CDR3 coding sequence is TGCAGCGTTGAGCGGGAGGCAGGAGGAGAGACCCAGTACTTC.

Ten or more counts support this clonotype. V is TRBV4-1 and J is TRBJ2-7, with D tentatively TRBD2 (6 bases). In germline, CDR1 is MGHRA, CDR2 YSYEKL. This CDR3 contains 13 residues. V was trimmed by 3 bases and J by 5 bases, leaving 11 bases between them. CDR3 loop: CASSQKLADEQYF. CDR3 sequence (DNA): TGCGCCAGCAGCCAGAAGTTAGCGGACGAGCAGTACTTC.

This clonotype was counted at least ten times. The rearrangement uses TRBV7-9 and TRBJ2-2; D call uncertain. V was clipped by 4 bases and J by 4 bases, with 7 bases between them. The CDR3 covers 13 residues. CDR1 is SEHNR and CDR2 is FQNEAQ in the germline V gene (reference sequence). The CDR3 sequence is CASSWAATGELFF. In DNA form, the CDR3 reads TGTGCCAGCAGCTGGGCCGCCACCGGGGAGCTGTTTTTT.

V and J are TRBV1 and TRBJ1-5. TRBV1 is termed a pseudogene. This CDR3 is 16 amino acids long. The CDR3 nucleotides are TGCACCAGCAGCCAAGATGGAGGGCTGGTGAACCAGCCCCAGCATTTT. Its protein product is CTSSQDGGLVNQPQHF.

This clonotype was counted ten times or more. The rearrangement uses TRBV6-6 and TRBJ1-1; TRBD1 agrees at 10 bases. CDR3 size: 14 residues. J gave up 6 bases and V 5 bases, and 6 bases lay outside the gene matches. CDR1 MNHNY and CDR2 SVGAGI come from the germline V gene (reference sequence). The CDR3: CASSQTGGNAEAFF. CDR3 DNA: TGTGCCAGCAGTCAGACAGGGGGCAACGCTGAAGCTTTCTTT.

This chain joins TRBV12-3 or TRBV12-4 and TRBJ1-5, with 7 nucleotides matching TRBD1. V dropped 3 bases and J dropped 0; count of bases not matched to a gene: 8. The CDR3 has 17 amino acids. The CDR3 spells CASSLGQPSYSNQPQHF. CDR3 sequence (DNA): TGTGCCAGCAGTTTGGGACAGCCTTCATATAGCAATCAGCCCCAGCATTTT.

The CDR3 nucleotides are TGTGCCAGCAGTCGGGACAGGGTTCGAGAAAAACTGTTTTTT. Protein: CASSRDRVREKLFF. The V gene is TRBV28, the J gene TRBJ1-4; the match to TRBD1 covers 9 bases. The CDR3 runs 14 residues. The V and J ends lost 5 bases and 8 bases, in that order; junction bases with no gene match: 6. Germline V gene sequence: CDR1 MDHEN, CDR2 SYDVKM.

This clonotype was detected only a few times. This chain links TRBV20-1 with TRBJ2-3; 8 positions agree with TRBD1. The V and J ends lost 6 bases and 1 base, in that order; junction bases with no gene match: 6. Germline CDR1 reads DFQATT; CDR2 reads SNEGSKA (reference sequence). CDR3 length: 14 residues. CDR3 DNA sequence: TGCAGTGCGATAGACAGGGGAGGCACAGATACGCAGTATTTT. Its protein product is CSAIDRGGTDTQYF.

Only a few counts were recorded for this clonotype. The chain joins TRBV7-9 to TRBJ1-4, with D possibly TRBD1 on 6 matching bases. In germline, CDR1 is SEHNR, CDR2 FQNEAQ (reference sequence). CDR3 length: 14 residues. Trimming shortened V by 4 bases and J by 8 bases, and 14 bases separated the two germline ends. The CDR3, as DNA: TGTGCCAGCAGCTACCAGGGGACCCACGAAAAACTGTTTTTT. The encoded protein is CASSYQGTHEKLFF.

Only a few counts were recorded for this clonotype. The chain recombines TRBV12-3 or TRBV12-4 with TRBJ2-1; 9 bases match TRBD2. V was pared by 7 bases and J by 5 bases, with 9 bases of the junction left unmatched. CDR3 length: 15 amino acids. The CDR3 sequence is CASISSGRRDNEQFF. The CDR3 coding sequence is TGTGCCAGCATCTCAAGCGGGAGGCGAGACAATGAGCAGTTCTTC.

This clonotype showed up just once. This chain connects TRBV5-4 to TRBJ1-2, with 8 nucleotides matching TRBD1. The CDR3 totals 12 residues. CDR1 SGHNT and CDR2 YYREEE come from the germline V gene (reference sequence). V gave up 7 bases and J gave up 3 bases; unmatched junction bases: 2. Here the CDR3 reads CASGTGDYGYTF. CDR3 coding DNA: TGTGCCAGCGGGACAGGAGACTATGGCTACACCTTC.